These T cell receptor beta chains were read from a single sample in a study of T-cell memory formation after mild COVID-19. TCRdb recomputed calls from the 5' RACE reads with MiXCR, one row per CDR3 protein. This sample carries 410,000 or so distinct CDR3 sequences, more than 20% of them seen once, and the ten largest clones take 10% to 15%. Input material: PBMCs or a T cell subset sorted from them (not recorded which). Receptors originate from an adult woman who had mild COVID-19 (a few samples of this study predate the infection). Cell type and time point are not known. Both conserved end residues are part of each CDR3. D genes are given only for firm matches. Clone size is not always given. Where it is, it says once, few, many or a class for expanded clones.

v_gene: TRBV20-1
j_gene: TRBJ2-7
d_gene: -
abundance: few
CDR3nt: TGCAGTGCTAGAGACCCGAGTGACAGATCCGAGCAGTACTTC
CDR3aa: CSARDPSDRSEQYF

v_gene: TRBV6-1
j_gene: TRBJ1-2
d_gene: TRBD1
abundance: -
CDR3nt: TGTGCCAGCAGTGCGCGGGGACAGGCGTACTATGGCTACACCTTC
CDR3aa: CASSARGQAYYGYTF

v_gene: TRBV29-1
j_gene: TRBJ2-7
d_gene: -
abundance: few
CDR3nt: TGCAGCGTTGAAGAGCCAGGACAGAACTACGAGCAGTACTTC
CDR3aa: CSVEEPGQNYEQYF

v_gene: TRBV7-2
j_gene: TRBJ2-3
d_gene: -
abundance: many
CDR3nt: TGTGCCAGCAGCTTAAGTACCGGCGGGGGCGCCACAGATACGCAGTATTTT
CDR3aa: CASSLSTGGGATDTQYF

v_gene: TRBV7-2
j_gene: TRBJ1-1
d_gene: TRBD1
abundance: few
CDR3nt: TGTGCCAGCAGCTTATCCGGGATGACAGGGTGGGGGACTGAAGCTTTCTTT
CDR3aa: CASSLSGMTGWGTEAFF

v_gene: TRBV5-1
j_gene: TRBJ2-7
d_gene: TRBD2
abundance: few
CDR3nt: TGCGCCAGCAGCTTGTGGCACCCACTAGCGGCAACAAGGGGCGAGCAGTACTTC
CDR3aa: CASSLWHPLAATRGEQYF

v_gene: TRBV20-1
j_gene: TRBJ2-7
d_gene: TRBD2
abundance: few
CDR3nt: TGCAGTGCCAGGCCGGCTAGCGGCTCCTACGAGCAGTACTTC
CDR3aa: CSARPASGSYEQYF

v_gene: TRBV7-2
j_gene: TRBJ1-2
d_gene: -
abundance: many
CDR3nt: TGTGCCAGCAGCTCGGCCATGGGTGGAGCTAACTATGGCTACACCTTC
CDR3aa: CASSSAMGGANYGYTF

v_gene: TRBV7-3
j_gene: TRBJ2-3
d_gene: TRBD2
abundance: many
CDR3nt: TGTGCCAGCAGCTTAACGCTAGCGGGAGTGGAGAATACGCAGTATTTT
CDR3aa: CASSLTLAGVENTQYF

v_gene: TRBV14
j_gene: TRBJ2-3
d_gene: -
abundance: -
CDR3nt: TGTGCCAGCAGCCAACAGTCTAGTATAAATACGCAGTATTTT
CDR3aa: CASSQQSSINTQYF

v_gene: TRBV9
j_gene: TRBJ2-3
d_gene: -
abundance: few
CDR3nt: TGTGCCAGCAGCGTAGTTGAGGGAACAGATACGCAGTATTTT
CDR3aa: CASSVVEGTDTQYF

v_gene: TRBV19
j_gene: TRBJ2-2
d_gene: -
abundance: -
CDR3nt: TGTGCCAGTAGGTTGGGGACCGGAACCGGGGAGCTGTTTTTT
CDR3aa: CASRLGTGTGELFF

v_gene: TRBV4-3
j_gene: TRBJ2-7
d_gene: TRBD2
abundance: -
CDR3nt: TGCGCCAGCAGCCAAGATCGGGAGGGGCTTTACGAGCAGTACTTC
CDR3aa: CASSQDREGLYEQYF

v_gene: TRBV4-1
j_gene: TRBJ2-5
d_gene: TRBD1
abundance: -
CDR3nt: TGCGCCAGCAGCCCATATCTGGCAGGGGGCGAAGAGACCCAGTACTTC
CDR3aa: CASSPYLAGGEETQYF

v_gene: TRBV21-1
j_gene: TRBJ2-7
d_gene: -
abundance: -
CDR3nt: TGTGCCAGCAGTAGTCGGACAGACTCCTACGAGCAGTACTTC
CDR3aa: CASSSRTDSYEQYF

v_gene: TRBV6-2/TRBV6-3
j_gene: TRBJ1-5
d_gene: TRBD1
abundance: -
CDR3nt: TGTGCCAGCAGTCACCAGGGGGTAGTTGAGCCCCAGCATTTT
CDR3aa: CASSHQGVVEPQHF

v_gene: TRBV7-2
j_gene: TRBJ1-6
d_gene: -
abundance: -
CDR3nt: TGTGCCAGCAGCTTAGGCAGTCGAAATAATTCACCCCTCCACTTT
CDR3aa: CASSLGSRNNSPLHF

v_gene: TRBV5-1
j_gene: TRBJ2-7
d_gene: -
abundance: few
CDR3nt: TGCGCCAGCAGCTTGGTTCCCAAGGGGCCATACGAGCAGTACTTC
CDR3aa: CASSLVPKGPYEQYF

v_gene: TRBV18
j_gene: TRBJ2-7
d_gene: TRBD1
abundance: few
CDR3nt: TGTGCCAGCTCACCAACCTCCGGGACAGGGCTATACGAGCAGTACTTC
CDR3aa: CASSPTSGTGLYEQYF

v_gene: TRBV24-1
j_gene: TRBJ1-2
d_gene: -
abundance: -
CDR3nt: TGTGCCACCAGTGATATAACAGAAAACTATGGCTACACCTTC
CDR3aa: CATSDITENYGYTF

v_gene: TRBV7-9
j_gene: TRBJ2-7
d_gene: TRBD2
abundance: few
CDR3nt: TGTGCCAGCAGCCCGCCGGCGGGAGTCCGGGAGCAGTACTTC
CDR3aa: CASSPPAGVREQYF

v_gene: TRBV12-3/TRBV12-4
j_gene: TRBJ2-1
d_gene: -
abundance: -
CDR3nt: TGTGCCAGCAGTTTAGCGACTGAGCAGTTCTTC
CDR3aa: CASSLATEQFF

v_gene: TRBV7-9
j_gene: TRBJ2-1
d_gene: -
abundance: few
CDR3nt: TGTGCCAGCAGCTTACCCGGGGCCGTCGATGAGCAGTTCTTC
CDR3aa: CASSLPGAVDEQFF

v_gene: TRBV20-1
j_gene: TRBJ2-1
d_gene: -
abundance: few
CDR3nt: TGCAGTGCTAGAGAGCGGGTCCGAGGCACGGAGCAGTTCTTC
CDR3aa: CSARERVRGTEQFF

v_gene: TRBV12-5
j_gene: TRBJ1-5
d_gene: -
abundance: few
CDR3nt: TGTGCTACTTGCGAGGGCAATCAGCCCCAGCATTTT
CDR3aa: CATCEGNQPQHF

v_gene: TRBV12-3/TRBV12-4
j_gene: TRBJ1-1
d_gene: -
abundance: few
CDR3nt: TGTGCCAGCAGGGGATGGTTCACTGAAGCTTTCTTT
CDR3aa: CASRGWFTEAFF

v_gene: TRBV5-6
j_gene: TRBJ2-7
d_gene: -
abundance: few
CDR3nt: TGTGCCAGCAGCTCACTAGGGGGTCCCCCAATGGGCGAGCAGTACTTC
CDR3aa: CASSSLGGPPMGEQYF

v_gene: TRBV7-9
j_gene: TRBJ2-3
d_gene: TRBD1
abundance: few
CDR3nt: TGTGCCAGCAGCCCCGGGACAGCAGATACGCAGTATTTT
CDR3aa: CASSPGTADTQYF

v_gene: TRBV20-1
j_gene: TRBJ2-4
d_gene: -
abundance: -
CDR3nt: TGCAGTGCGCGGGGTCGGTTAGTGGCCAAAAACATTCAGTACTTC
CDR3aa: CSARGRLVAKNIQYF

v_gene: TRBV7-8
j_gene: TRBJ2-1
d_gene: TRBD2
abundance: few
CDR3nt: TGTGCCAGCAGCTACCAGGGGACTAGCGGGAGCTATGAGCAGTTCTTC
CDR3aa: CASSYQGTSGSYEQFF

v_gene: TRBV5-5
j_gene: TRBJ1-2
d_gene: -
abundance: -
CDR3nt: TGTGCCAGCAGCTTGGCCCTCCCTGGCCAGGGAGAATATGGCTACACCTTC
CDR3aa: CASSLALPGQGEYGYTF

v_gene: TRBV24-1
j_gene: TRBJ1-1
d_gene: -
abundance: -
CDR3nt: TGTGCCACCATGCCATCCAAACAGGGAAACACTGAAGCTTTCTTT
CDR3aa: CATMPSKQGNTEAFF

v_gene: TRBV27
j_gene: TRBJ2-6
d_gene: -
abundance: -
CDR3nt: TGTGCCAGCAGTTTAAGCCAGGCGGCCAACGTCCTGACTTTC
CDR3aa: CASSLSQAANVLTF

v_gene: TRBV4-3
j_gene: TRBJ1-1
d_gene: -
abundance: -
CDR3nt: TGCGCCAGCAGCCAAGAGGGGTCCCGAGGCACTGAAGCTTTCTTT
CDR3aa: CASSQEGSRGTEAFF

v_gene: TRBV7-9
j_gene: TRBJ2-5
d_gene: -
abundance: -
CDR3nt: TGTGCCAGCAGCTTAAGGACGGGGACCCAAGAGACCCAGTACTTC
CDR3aa: CASSLRTGTQETQYF

v_gene: TRBV7-2
j_gene: TRBJ1-2
d_gene: -
abundance: -
CDR3nt: TGTGCCAGCAGCCTCGAGGGCAGGGTGGGGAGCTATGGCTACACCTTC
CDR3aa: CASSLEGRVGSYGYTF

v_gene: TRBV9
j_gene: TRBJ1-3
d_gene: -
abundance: -
CDR3nt: TGTGCCAGCAGCGTAGAGGGGGGGCTCTCTGGAAACACCATATATTTT
CDR3aa: CASSVEGGLSGNTIYF

v_gene: TRBV12-3/TRBV12-4
j_gene: TRBJ2-3
d_gene: -
abundance: -
CDR3nt: TGTGCCAGCAGTTTACCGGGAACGGGCACAGATACGCAGTATTTT
CDR3aa: CASSLPGTGTDTQYF

v_gene: TRBV10-3
j_gene: TRBJ2-2
d_gene: TRBD1
abundance: -
CDR3nt: TGTGCCATCAGTCCACAGGGGGCGCGGGGCACCGGGGAGCTGTTTTTT
CDR3aa: CAISPQGARGTGELFF

v_gene: TRBV19
j_gene: TRBJ1-4
d_gene: -
abundance: many
CDR3nt: TGTGCCAGTAGTATGATTGGGGCAACTAATGAAAAACTGTTTTTT
CDR3aa: CASSMIGATNEKLFF

v_gene: TRBV12-3/TRBV12-4
j_gene: TRBJ2-7
d_gene: -
abundance: few
CDR3nt: TGTGCCAGCAGCCGACAGGTCTCCTACGAGCAGTACTTC
CDR3aa: CASSRQVSYEQYF

v_gene: TRBV7-7
j_gene: TRBJ2-2
d_gene: TRBD1
abundance: -
CDR3nt: TGTGCCAGCAGCTTAGGACAGGGGAGGTACACCGGGGAGCTGTTTTTT
CDR3aa: CASSLGQGRYTGELFF

v_gene: TRBV11-3
j_gene: TRBJ2-1
d_gene: TRBD1
abundance: many
CDR3nt: TGTGCCAGCAGCCCCCGGACAGGCTTAGATGAGCAGTTCTTC
CDR3aa: CASSPRTGLDEQFF

v_gene: TRBV6-5
j_gene: TRBJ2-7
d_gene: TRBD1
abundance: few
CDR3nt: TGTGCCAGCAGTGCCCCGGGACAGACCTACGAGCAGTACTTC
CDR3aa: CASSAPGQTYEQYF

v_gene: TRBV9
j_gene: TRBJ2-1
d_gene: -
abundance: -
CDR3nt: TGTGCCAGCAGCGTAGTTGGGGACTTGAGGGAGCAGTTCTTC
CDR3aa: CASSVVGDLREQFF

v_gene: TRBV7-2
j_gene: TRBJ2-1
d_gene: -
abundance: few
CDR3nt: TGTGCCAGCAGCTTAGTCGGCGGAAGCTCCTACAATGAGCAGTTCTTC
CDR3aa: CASSLVGGSSYNEQFF

v_gene: TRBV14
j_gene: TRBJ2-7
d_gene: -
abundance: few
CDR3nt: TGTGCCAGCAGCCCCGGGACCGAGCAGTACTTC
CDR3aa: CASSPGTEQYF

v_gene: TRBV27
j_gene: TRBJ2-7
d_gene: TRBD1
abundance: -
CDR3nt: TGTGCCAGCAGTTCGCCGGGACAGAACTACGAGCAGTACTTC
CDR3aa: CASSSPGQNYEQYF

v_gene: TRBV7-3
j_gene: TRBJ2-1
d_gene: TRBD2
abundance: -
CDR3nt: TGTGCCAGCAGCTTAAAGGAACGGGGGGGCCTCAATGAGCAGTTCTTC
CDR3aa: CASSLKERGGLNEQFF

v_gene: TRBV7-6
j_gene: TRBJ2-1
d_gene: TRBD2
abundance: -
CDR3nt: TGTGCCAGCAGCCTCCGGACTAGCGGGTACAATGAGCAGTTCTTC
CDR3aa: CASSLRTSGYNEQFF

v_gene: TRBV6-5
j_gene: TRBJ2-3
d_gene: -
abundance: -
CDR3nt: TGTGCCAGCAGTTACGGGGACATACGCACAGATACGCAGTATTTT
CDR3aa: CASSYGDIRTDTQYF

v_gene: TRBV6-5
j_gene: TRBJ1-4
d_gene: -
abundance: -
CDR3nt: TGTGCCAGCACAGGCGGGTATAATGAAAAACTGTTTTTT
CDR3aa: CASTGGYNEKLFF

v_gene: TRBV4-1
j_gene: TRBJ2-7
d_gene: TRBD2
abundance: -
CDR3nt: TGCGCCAGCAGCCTCCTAAGGACTAGCGGCGTGTACGAGCAGTACTTC
CDR3aa: CASSLLRTSGVYEQYF